One sample yielded the 11 T cell receptor beta chains listed below, sequenced in a study of OX40 agonist ivuxolimab in advanced cancers. Assay: immunoSEQ multiplex PCR; the TCRdb copy retains only in-frame clones and omits some. This table holds more than 60,000 clones, roughly 80% found once. Sequences were derived from CD4+ or CD8+ T cells sorted from blood, sampled in a trial of the OX40 agonist ivuxolimab. These receptors all stem from an adult with an advanced solid tumor such as melanoma, head and neck, liver or kidney cancer.

Here the CDR3 reads CASSPNRVDTEAFF. The CDR3 region has the DNA TGTGCCAGCTCACCAAACAGGGTGGACACTGAAGCTTTCTTT. The chain couples TRBV18 to TRBJ1-1; TRBD1 is a possible D gene (6 bases). Between the trimmed V and J ends, which lost 2 bases and 3 bases, there was a span of 10 bases. The CDR3 covers 14 residues. Looked up from germline, CDR1 is KGHSH and CDR2 is LQKENI.

The V call is TRBV28, the J call TRBJ1-6; D possibly corresponds to TRBD1 (5 bases). Between the trimmed V and J ends, which lost 7 bases and 8 bases, there was a span of 18 bases. The CDR3 consists of 15 residues. Germline V lookup: CDR1 MDHEN, CDR2 SYDVKM. CDR3 nucleotide sequence: TGTGCCAGCACTCTTCAGGGACTTGTGGATTCACCCCTCCACTTT. As protein: CASTLQGLVDSPLHF.

The rearrangement links TRBV5-5 to TRBJ2-5; D might be TRBD2 (5 bases). The CDR3 totals 15 residues. Germline-derived CDR1 and CDR2 are SGHKS and YYEKEE (reference sequence). V lost 1 base and J 5 bases, leaving 15 bases between the germline ends. The CDR3 loop is CASSLTTTPGETQYF. DNA for the CDR3: TGTGCCAGCAGCTTGACTACGACCCCGGGGGAGACCCAGTACTTC.

CDR3 DNA: TGTGCCAGCAGCGTAGCGGCTGAGGGGGCAGGACTAAGCACAGATACGCAGTATTTT. As protein: CASSVAAEGAGLSTDTQYF. This chain joins TRBV9 and TRBJ2-3; possibly TRBD1 for D (7 bases). V was shortened by 0 bases and J by 0 bases, with 20 bases between the two germline ends. The germline V gene encodes CDR1 SGDLS and CDR2 YYNGEE. The CDR3 is 19 amino acids.

This clone has only one observation. Here the CDR3 DNA reads TGTGCCAGCAGCCGTAGCGCGGATACGCAGTATTTT. It specifies CASSRSADTQYF. The chain is built from TRBV7-2 and TRBJ2-3, with D possibly TRBD2 on 5 matching bases. From germline, CDR1 is SGHTA and CDR2 FQGNSA. The CDR3 runs to 12 residues. V lost 5 bases and J lost 6, with 9 bases in between.

V gene TRBV5-4 combines with J gene TRBJ1-5; perhaps TRBD1 as D (5 bases). Germline V gives CDR1 SGHNT, CDR2 YYREEE (reference sequence). There are 15 residues in the CDR3. V was trimmed by 4 bases and J by 3 bases, leaving 14 bases between them. The CDR3 reads CASSQGGGNNQPQHF. Here the CDR3 DNA reads TGTGCCAGCAGCCAGGGAGGCGGGAACAATCAGCCCCAGCATTTT. The whole variable domain, filled in from reference TRBV5-4 and TRBJ1-5, reads ETGVTQSPTHLIKTRGQQVTLRCSSQSGHNTVSWYQQALGQGPQFIFQYYREEENGRGNFPPRFSGLQFPNYSSELNVNALELDDSALYLCASSQGGGNNQPQHFGDGTRLSIL.

CDR3 nucleotide sequence: TGTGCCAGCAGCCCAGGGGTTCGGGAGACCCAGTACTTC. This gives the protein CASSPGVRETQYF. V and J are TRBV7-3 and TRBJ2-5; TRBD1 might be the D (6 bases). Trimming left V 5 bases short and J 5 bases short, with 12 bases between. The CDR3 is made up of 13 amino acids. CDR1 and CDR2 (germline): SGHTA, FQGTGA.

The V gene is TRBV15, the J gene TRBJ2-7; possibly TRBD2 for D (5 bases). The CDR3 has 14 amino acids. Trimming cost V 1 base and J 6 bases, with 13 bases left between them. CDR1 is LNHNV and CDR2 is YYDKDF in the germline V gene (reference sequence). The CDR3: CATSRGASSTEQYF. CDR3 coding DNA: TGTGCCACCAGCAGAGGGGCGTCTAGCACCGAGCAGTACTTC.

CDR3 nucleotides: TGTGCCAGCAGTTCCACGCGAGAGCAGTACTTC. Residues: CASSSTREQYF. V is TRBV7-2 and J is TRBJ2-7; the D is unclear. Trimming cost V 6 bases and J 7 bases, with 10 bases left between them. Germline assignment: CDR1 SGHTA and CDR2 FQGNSA. The CDR3 sequence is 11 residues long.

The rearrangement links TRBV5-1 to TRBJ1-1, with D perhaps matching TRBD1 (6 bases). Germline-derived CDR1 and CDR2 are SGHRS and YFSETQ. Deletions cut 4 bases from V and 1 base from J, with 11 bases between. This CDR3 region has 14 residues. CDR3 DNA: TGCGCCAGCAGCCGACAGGTCTCGAACACTGAAGCTTTCTTT. This encodes CASSRQVSNTEAFF.

The chain couples TRBV29-1 to TRBJ2-5, with D tentatively TRBD1 (6 bases). V lost 3 bases and J lost 2, with 10 bases in between. Germline assignment: CDR1 SQVTM and CDR2 ANQGSEA. This CDR3 is 13 amino acids long. The CDR3 DNA follows: TGCAGCGTTGACGAAGGACAGCAAGAGACCCAGTACTTC. It is translated as CSVDEGQQETQYF.